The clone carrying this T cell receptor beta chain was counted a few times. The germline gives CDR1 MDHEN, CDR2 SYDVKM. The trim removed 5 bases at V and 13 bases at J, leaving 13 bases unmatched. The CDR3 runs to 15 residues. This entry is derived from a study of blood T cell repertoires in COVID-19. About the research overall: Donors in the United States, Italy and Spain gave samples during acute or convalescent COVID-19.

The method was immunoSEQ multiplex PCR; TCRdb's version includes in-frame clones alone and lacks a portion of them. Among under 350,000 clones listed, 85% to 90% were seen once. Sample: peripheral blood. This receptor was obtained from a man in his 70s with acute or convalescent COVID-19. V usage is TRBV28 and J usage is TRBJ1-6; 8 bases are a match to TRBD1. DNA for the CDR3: TGTGCCAGCAGTGCACACCGGACAGGGCCTTCGCCCCTCCACTTT. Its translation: CASSAHRTGPSPLHF.